A single sample gave rise to the 30 T cell receptor beta chains below, sequenced in a study of T cells expressing NK-cell markers. TCRdb reprocessed the 5' RACE reads, with one entry per CDR3 protein and no DNA. The sample table includes about half a million distinct CDR3 sequences. The source material was blood T cells: a sorted CD56 or NKG2C T cell subset, CD4+ or CD8+ T cells, or bulk PBMC T cells (not recorded which). The receptors were gathered from a woman aged 50 to 65 in good health.

The rearrangement uses TRBV20-1 and TRBJ2-1. From germline, CDR1 is DFQATT and CDR2 SNEGSKA (reference sequence). The CDR3 totals 13 residues. CDR3 residues: CSASLDFYNEQFF.

The chain couples TRBV2 to TRBJ1-2. CDR1 is SNHLY, CDR2 FYNNEI, per germline. The CDR3 consists of 14 residues. CDR3 in amino acids: CASSVQNKGGGYTF. Full variable domain (rest looked up from reference TRBV2 and TRBJ1-2): EPEVTQTPSHQVTQMGQEVILRCVPISNHLYFYWYRQILGQKVEFLVSFYNNEISEKSEIFDDQFSVERPDGSNFTLKIRSTKLEDSAMYFCASSVQNKGGGYTFGSGTRLTVV.

This chain links TRBV18 with TRBJ2-7; TCRdb outputs TRBD2, but without DNA this stays unchecked. Germline V gene sequence: CDR1 KGHSH, CDR2 LQKENI. The CDR3 totals 14 residues. The CDR3 spells CASSADSRSYEQYF.

The V call is TRBV24-1, the J call TRBJ2-2. From germline, CDR1 is KGHDR and CDR2 SFDVKD. CDR3 size: 13 residues. The CDR3 protein is CATSGKNTGELFF.

The chain has TRBV15 and TRBJ2-5; there is no DNA to check the TCRdb D call of TRBD2. This CDR3 has 14 residues. Germline V gene data show CDR1 as LNHNV and CDR2 as YYDKDF (reference sequence). The CDR3 sequence: CATSAGTAQETQYF. The full variable domain, its missing parts supplied by reference TRBV15 and TRBJ2-5, is DAMVIQNPRYQVTQFGKPVTLSCSQTLNHNVMYWYQQKSSQAPKLLFHYYDKDFNNEADTPDNFQSRRPNTSFCFLDIRSPGLGDTAMYLCATSAGTAQETQYFGPGTRLLVL.

The V and J genes are TRBV28 and TRBJ2-3; checking the TCRdb D call of TRBD1 is not possible without DNA. Germline V gene data show CDR1 as MDHEN and CDR2 as SYDVKM. This CDR3 spans 16 amino acids. This chain's CDR3 is CASSMSGTRVTDTQYF.

The V call is TRBV29-1, the J call TRBJ2-3. The germline V gene encodes CDR1 SQVTM and CDR2 ANQGSEA. The CDR3 loop spans 14 amino acids. The CDR3 here is CSVEDHRGADTQYF.

The rearrangement links TRBV20-1 to TRBJ2-7; the D call from TCRdb, TRBD1, cannot be confirmed without DNA. Germline lookup yields CDR1 DFQATT and CDR2 SNEGSKA (reference sequence). The CDR3 extends over 13 amino acids. This chain's CDR3 is CSTPGQGASEQYF.

CDR3 sequence reads: CATREVSGSSSGELFF. The chain is built from TRBV10-3 and TRBJ2-2; TCRdb picks TRBD2, but there is no DNA to check that call. Germline V gene data show CDR1 as ENHRY and CDR2 as SYGVKD. This CDR3 comprises 16 residues.

The rearrangement joins TRBV25-1 to TRBJ1-1; TCRdb returns TRBD1, unconfirmable since there is no DNA. CDR3 length: 15 amino acids. The germline V gene encodes CDR1 MGHDK and CDR2 SYGVNS. CDR3 sequence: CASSRGQGLPTEAFF.

V gene TRBV4-1 combines with J gene TRBJ2-7. Germline CDR1 reads MGHRA; CDR2 reads YSYEKL. The CDR3 has 15 amino acids. The CDR3 sequence is CASSQEAGFFDEQYF.

The V call is TRBV4-1, the J call TRBJ1-2. Germline assignment: CDR1 MGHRA and CDR2 YSYEKL. The CDR3 consists of 15 residues. Here the CDR3 reads CASSQDVGANYGYTF.

The gene calls are TRBV12-3 or TRBV12-4 and TRBJ1-2; TCRdb picks TRBD1, but there is no DNA to check that call. The CDR3 has 13 residues. CDR3 region: CASSTTGYKGYTF.

This chain uses TRBV19 with TRBJ1-1; TCRdb calls TRBD1, which cannot be checked without DNA. Germline loops: CDR1 LNHDA, CDR2 SQIVND (reference sequence). CDR3 length: 15 residues. CDR3 sequence reads: CASISTGTGSTEAFF.

V and J are TRBV13 and TRBJ2-5. Germline V CDR1 and CDR2: PRHDT, FYEKMQ (reference sequence). This CDR3 is 13 amino acids long. This CDR3 is CASSLDLAKTQYF.

V is TRBV6-5 and J is TRBJ2-1; TCRdb names TRBD2, which stays unverified in the absence of DNA. The CDR3 has 13 residues. Looked up from germline, CDR1 is MNHEY and CDR2 is SVGAGI. CDR3 protein: CASSYPSGREQFF.

V is TRBV4-1 and J is TRBJ2-6; TCRdb reports TRBD1, a call that lacks DNA to check it against. The CDR3 length is 17 residues. The V gene's germline CDR1 is MGHRA and CDR2 YSYEKL. The CDR3: CASSPGTGTSGANVLTF.

J is TRBJ2-1 and V is TRBV2; TCRdb gives TRBD2 as the D gene, but with no DNA this cannot be confirmed. Germline-derived CDR1 and CDR2 are SNHLY and FYNNEI. The CDR3 is 15 residues long. CDR3 protein: CASSVATSGWNEQFF.

The V gene is TRBV20-1, the J gene TRBJ2-3; without DNA, the TCRdb call of TRBD1 cannot be checked. The CDR3 is 15 residues long. Germline CDR1 reads DFQATT; CDR2 reads SNEGSKA (reference sequence). Here the CDR3 reads CSARERGHLRDTQYF.

The V call is TRBV5-4, the J call TRBJ2-3; as DNA is missing, the TRBD2 call by TCRdb cannot be tested. Germline loops: CDR1 SGHNT, CDR2 YYREEE (reference sequence). This CDR3 has 16 amino acids. CDR3 residues: CATQTSGSIGTDTQYF.

V gene TRBV28 combines with J gene TRBJ2-1; there is no DNA to check the TCRdb D call of TRBD2. In germline, CDR1 is MDHEN, CDR2 SYDVKM. CDR3 length equals 14 residues. CDR3 protein: CASSSGEVVDEQFF.

The CDR3: CATRSWATEAFF. This rearrangement joins TRBV12-3 or TRBV12-4 to TRBJ1-1. This CDR3 has 12 residues.

The CDR3 here is CSVLGGGTETQYF. This rearrangement joins TRBV29-1 to TRBJ2-5; TCRdb proposes TRBD1, but this gene call is untestable without DNA. Germline CDR1 and CDR2: SQVTM and ANQGSEA. The CDR3 has 13 residues. Using reference TRBV29-1 and TRBJ2-5 for the parts outside the CDR3, the full variable domain is SAVISQKPSRDICQRGTSLTIQCQVDSQVTMMFWYRQQPGQSLTLIATANQGSEATYESGFVIDKFPISRPNLTFSTLTVSNMSPEDSSIYLCSVLGGGTETQYFGPGTRLLVL.

V is TRBV20-1 and J is TRBJ2-1; TCRdb proposes TRBD2, but this gene call is untestable without DNA. Germline CDR1 reads DFQATT; CDR2 reads SNEGSKA (reference sequence). The CDR3 totals 15 residues. CDR3 region: CSANTGLAGYNEQFF.

This chain links TRBV5-6 with TRBJ2-5; TCRdb outputs TRBD1, but without DNA this stays unchecked. The CDR3 has 13 residues. CDR1 is SGHDT and CDR2 is YYEEEE in the germline V gene. The CDR3 reads CASNRDSLGTQYF.

The chain carries TRBV20-1 and TRBJ1-4. The CDR3 sequence is 14 residues long. Germline V lookup: CDR1 DFQATT, CDR2 SNEGSKA (reference sequence). CDR3 region: CSASPGRRGEKLFF.

The rearrangement joins TRBV7-2 to TRBJ2-1; TCRdb reports TRBD2, a call that lacks DNA to check it against. The CDR3 sequence is 13 residues long. Germline CDR1 is SGHTA and CDR2 is FQGNSA. CDR3 protein: CASSPGLAGEQFF.

The chain uses TRBV7-2 and TRBJ2-1; TCRdb gives TRBD2 as the D gene, but with no DNA this cannot be confirmed. Germline CDR1 and CDR2: SGHTA and FQGNSA. This CDR3 is 15 amino acids long. The CDR3 protein is CASSRLAASYNEQFF.

This rearrangement joins TRBV12-3 or TRBV12-4 to TRBJ1-1; absent DNA, TCRdb's TRBD1 call cannot be checked. This CDR3 spans 14 amino acids. The chain's CDR3 is CASRQQTGNTEAFF.

The J gene is TRBJ2-1, the V gene TRBV4-1; the D call of TRBD1 rests on TCRdb alone, since no DNA is present to check it. Germline assignment: CDR1 MGHRA and CDR2 YSYEKL. The CDR3 runs 16 residues. The CDR3 region is CASSQPGTDKYNEQFF.